Following are 18 T cell receptor beta chains from one sample sequenced in a study of graft-versus-host responses after intestinal transplantation (dated by TCRdb to 2020 to 2022). Their specific antigens are unknown. The time point label corresponds to: cells obtained before transplantation from donor or recipient. To prepare the library, the immunoSEQ multiplex PCR assay was applied. TCRdb holds this immuneACCESS table with in-frame rearrangements only. Some clones are missing; in checked studies, unresolved V genes explain under half, and the rest has no known cause. This sample comprises some 86,000 clones, about 90% of them detected only once. 5.5% to 7% of the sample lies in the top ten. The source material was unstimulated CD8+ T cells sorted from spleen or lymph node cells, sampled before intestinal transplant. These receptors all stem from a human donor who received an intestinal transplant.

This clone was counted a single time. The same CDR3 arises from other DNA sequences in this sample as well. The V call is TRBV2, the J call TRBJ2-6; no clear D. V lost 7 bases and J lost 0, with 19 bases in between. CDR3 size: 18 residues. CDR1 SNHLY and CDR2 FYNNEI come from the germline V gene. The CDR3, as DNA: TGTGCCAGCAACCTACCCCCACCAGCCCTCTCTGGGGCCAACGTCCTGACTTTC. Translation gives CASNLPPPALSGANVLTF.

The chain recombines TRBV5-5 with TRBJ2-7; the D is unclear. With 4 bases removed from V and 3 bases from J, the gap between germline ends came to 8 bases. The CDR3 contains 12 residues. Per the germline V gene, CDR1 is SGHKS and CDR2 is YYEKEE (reference sequence). CDR3 loop: CASSPTDYEQYF. The DNA of the CDR3 is TGTGCCAGCAGCCCCACGGACTACGAGCAGTACTTC.

The chain has TRBV5-4 and TRBJ2-3; 8 bases agree with TRBD2. Germline V CDR1 and CDR2: SGHNT, YYREEE (reference sequence). V shed 4 bases, J shed 4 bases, and the junction held 2 bases outside the gene matches. There are 13 residues in the CDR3. CDR3 residues: CASSGLAPDTQYF. CDR3 sequence (DNA): TGTGCCAGCAGCGGACTAGCTCCAGATACGCAGTATTTT.

The chain has TRBV23-1 and TRBJ1-1; maybe TRBD1 (5 bases). TRBV23-1 has ORF status, its function being uncertain. Deletions cut 2 bases from V and 4 bases from J, with 11 bases between. There are 14 residues in the CDR3. CDR3 coding DNA: TGCGCCAGCAGTCAAACCCGTGGGGGCACTGAAGCTTTCTTT. Amino acid sequence: CASSQTRGGTEAFF.

The chain couples TRBV13 to TRBJ1-6; 8 nucleotides align to TRBD1. With V trimmed by 0 bases and J by 13 bases, 11 bases remained unmatched. Germline loops: CDR1 PRHDT, CDR2 FYEKMQ (reference sequence). The length of the CDR3 is 16 residues. The CDR3 DNA is TGTGCCAGCAGCTTAGGCCTGGACAGGGACCCAGAGCCCCTCCACTTT. Protein product: CASSLGLDRDPEPLHF.

The table lists this clone with a few counts. The chain recombines TRBV6-1 with TRBJ2-7; TRBD2 aligns across 8 bases. The V and J ends lost 1 base and 5 bases, in that order; junction bases with no gene match: 7. The germline V gene has CDR1 MNHNS and CDR2 SASEGT. This CDR3 spans 15 amino acids. CDR3 in amino acids: CASSEGASGLHEQYF. In DNA form, the CDR3 reads TGTGCCAGCAGTGAAGGGGCTAGCGGGCTCCACGAGCAGTACTTC.

The chain couples TRBV4-2 to TRBJ2-7; 7 positions agree with TRBD2. CDR1 and CDR2 (germline): LGHNA, YNFKEQ. The CDR3 totals 14 residues. J was trimmed by 3 bases and V by 5 bases; bases with no gene match: 7. CDR3 sequence (DNA): TGTGCCAGCAGCTTGGTTGCGGGGGACTACGAGCAGTACTTC. This sequence encodes CASSLVAGDYEQYF.

The CDR3 nucleotides are TGTGCCAGCAGCGGACTAGCGGGGGACAATGAGCAGTTCTTC. This codes for CASSGLAGDNEQFF. The gene calls are TRBV9 and TRBJ2-1; 12 bases match TRBD2. Germline V CDR1 and CDR2: SGDLS, YYNGEE. The ends lost 3 bases at V and 5 bases at J; junction bases unmatched: 0. The CDR3 runs 14 residues.

This chain connects TRBV5-1 to TRBJ2-7, with D maybe TRBD1 (6 bases). The V gene lost 1 base and the J gene lost 4 bases, with 15 bases spanning the gap. The germline V gene has CDR1 SGHRS and CDR2 YFSETQ. The CDR3 is 15 residues long. This CDR3 is CASSLLKDSQYEQYF. The DNA of the CDR3 is TGCGCCAGCAGCTTGCTAAAGGACAGCCAATACGAGCAGTACTTC.

The chain uses TRBV15 and TRBJ2-3; 11 nucleotides align to TRBD2. Germline lookup yields CDR1 LNHNV and CDR2 YYDKDF (reference sequence). CDR3 length: 16 amino acids. V dropped 1 base and J dropped 5; count of bases not matched to a gene: 5. The CDR3 DNA is TGTGCCACCAGCAGAGCCGGGCTAGCGGGAGGAGATACGCAGTATTTT. Translation: CATSRAGLAGGDTQYF.

This rearrangement joins TRBV4-1 to TRBJ2-1, with D unclear. The CDR3 extends over 16 amino acids. Germline V lookup: CDR1 MGHRA, CDR2 YSYEKL. V lost 0 bases and J lost 0, with 9 bases in between. The CDR3 spells CASSQDLDVSYNEQFF. CDR3 DNA sequence: TGCGCCAGCAGCCAAGATTTGGACGTCTCCTACAATGAGCAGTTCTTC.

This clone occurred once. CDR3 in amino acids: CASRPPGGALNEQFF. CDR3 DNA: TGCGCCAGCCGCCCTCCGGGGGGGGCCCTAAATGAGCAGTTCTTC. The V and J genes are TRBV5-1 and TRBJ2-1, with 8 bases aligning to TRBD2. Germline trimming cut 7 bases from V and 7 bases from J; bases unmatched to any gene: 13. Germline V CDR1 and CDR2: SGHRS, YFSETQ. The CDR3 is 15 amino acids.

The genes are TRBV6-6 and TRBJ2-3; D gene unclear. The CDR3 runs to 15 residues. CDR1 and CDR2 (germline): MNHNY, SVGAGI (reference sequence). The V gene lost 2 bases and the J gene lost 0 bases, with 9 bases spanning the gap. CDR3 region: CASSYDAESTDTQYF. CDR3 sequence (DNA): TGTGCCAGCAGTTACGATGCAGAAAGCACAGATACGCAGTATTTT.

The gene calls are TRBV27 and TRBJ2-1; D is ambiguous. The V end was cut by 3 bases, the J end by 0 bases, with 6 bases between. CDR1 and CDR2 (germline): MNHEY, SMNVEV (reference sequence). The CDR3 is 14 residues long. The CDR3 spells CASSLALSYNEQFF. The CDR3 nucleotides are TGTGCCAGCAGTTTGGCGCTCTCCTACAATGAGCAGTTCTTC.

On this clone itself: Additional DNA sequences in this sample encode the identical CDR3. J is TRBJ2-5 and V is TRBV6-5; D is undetermined. V lost 0 bases and J lost 5, with 4 bases in between. In germline, CDR1 is MNHEY, CDR2 SVGAGI. The CDR3 length is 12 residues. The CDR3 loop is CASSYSGETQYF. The CDR3, as DNA: TGTGCCAGCAGTTACTCGGGGGAGACCCAGTACTTC.

The rearrangement links TRBV28 to TRBJ1-2, with D possibly matching TRBD1 (6 bases). V was pared by 5 bases and J by 2 bases, with 12 bases between. The CDR3 is 14 residues long. CDR1 is MDHEN and CDR2 is SYDVKM in the germline V gene. CDR3 in amino acids: CASSPQGTNYGYTF. The CDR3 nucleotides read TGTGCCAGCAGTCCCCAGGGGACCAACTATGGCTACACCTTC.

This rearrangement joins TRBV6-6 to TRBJ1-2, with a tentative D call TRBD1 (5 bases). Trimming removed 9 bases at V and 4 bases at J, with 12 bases between. Per the germline V gene, CDR1 is MNHNY and CDR2 is SVGAGI (reference sequence). The CDR3 is 12 amino acids. CDR3 in DNA: TGTGCCAGTACGGGGGTAGGCTATGGCTACACCTTC. Protein product: CASTGVGYGYTF.

In its sample, this clone was seen once. The genes are TRBV18 and TRBJ2-7; D ambiguous. The CDR3 has 13 residues. The V gene lost 3 bases and the J gene lost 3 bases, with 9 bases spanning the gap. CDR1 and CDR2 from the germline V gene are KGHSH and LQKENI. The CDR3 reads CASSPTGIYEQYF. Here the CDR3 DNA reads TGTGCCAGCTCACCGACCGGAATCTACGAGCAGTACTTC.